This T cell receptor beta chain was identified in a study of T cell responses to AZD1222 COVID-19 vaccine. CDR1 is SGHRS and CDR2 is YFSETQ in the germline V gene. Trimming cost V 3 bases and J 1 base, with 7 bases left between them. The CDR3 has 13 amino acids. The repertoire was sequenced with immunoSEQ multiplex PCR; TCRdb's copy has only in-frame clones and lacks some. The sample contains some 40,000 clones, 80% of which appear only once. Notes on this clone: Its antigen is not identified.

Study conclusions and caveats: Only a handful of AZD1222 recipients, roughly six in all, had baseline seropositivity.

The J gene is TRBJ1-1, the V gene TRBV5-1, with D uncertain. This TCR was sampled from an adult in good health. The sequencing here drew on peripheral blood, taken on day 0 of AZD1222 vaccination. The CDR3 nucleotides read TGCGCCAGCAGCTCGGGAGAGAACACTGAAGCTTTCTTT. Translated: CASSSGENTEAFF.